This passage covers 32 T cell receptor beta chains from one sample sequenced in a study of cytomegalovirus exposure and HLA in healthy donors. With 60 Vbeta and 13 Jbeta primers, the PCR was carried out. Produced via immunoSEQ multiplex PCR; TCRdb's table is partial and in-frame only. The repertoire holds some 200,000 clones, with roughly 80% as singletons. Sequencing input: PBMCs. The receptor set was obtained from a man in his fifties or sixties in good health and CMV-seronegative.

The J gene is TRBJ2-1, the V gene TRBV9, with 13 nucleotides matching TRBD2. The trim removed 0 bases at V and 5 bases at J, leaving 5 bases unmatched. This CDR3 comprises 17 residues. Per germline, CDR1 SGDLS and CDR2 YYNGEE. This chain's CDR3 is CASSVGGLAGPDNEQFF. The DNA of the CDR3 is TGTGCCAGCAGCGTAGGGGGACTAGCGGGGCCCGACAATGAGCAGTTCTTC.

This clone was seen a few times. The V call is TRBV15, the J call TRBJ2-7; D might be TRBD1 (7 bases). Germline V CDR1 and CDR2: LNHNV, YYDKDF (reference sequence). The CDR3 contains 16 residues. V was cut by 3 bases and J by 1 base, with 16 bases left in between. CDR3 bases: TGTGCCACCAGCAGGGGACAGCGTCGGGGGTCCTACGAGCAGTACTTC. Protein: CATSRGQRRGSYEQYF. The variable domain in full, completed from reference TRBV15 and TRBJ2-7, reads DAMVIQNPRYQVTQFGKPVTLSCSQTLNHNVMYWYQQKSSQAPKLLFHYYDKDFNNEADTPDNFQSRRPNTSFCFLDIRSPGLGDTAMYLCATSRGQRRGSYEQYFGPGTRLTVT.

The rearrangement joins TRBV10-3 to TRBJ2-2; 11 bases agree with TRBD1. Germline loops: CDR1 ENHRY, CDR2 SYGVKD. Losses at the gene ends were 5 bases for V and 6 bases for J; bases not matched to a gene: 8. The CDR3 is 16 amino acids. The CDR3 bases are TGTGCCATCAGTCCGGGACAGGGGGTTGGGGCCGGGGAGCTGTTTTTT. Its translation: CAISPGQGVGAGELFF.

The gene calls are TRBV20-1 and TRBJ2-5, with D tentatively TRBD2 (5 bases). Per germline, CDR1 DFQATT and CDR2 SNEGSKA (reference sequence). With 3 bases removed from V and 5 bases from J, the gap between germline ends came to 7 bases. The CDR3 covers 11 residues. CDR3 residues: CSASWEETQYF. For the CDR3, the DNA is TGCAGTGCTAGTTGGGAGGAGACCCAGTACTTC.

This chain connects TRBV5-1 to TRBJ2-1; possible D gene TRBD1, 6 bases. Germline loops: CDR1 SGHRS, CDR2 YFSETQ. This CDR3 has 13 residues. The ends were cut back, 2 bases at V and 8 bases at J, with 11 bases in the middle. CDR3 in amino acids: CASSFYRVDEQFF. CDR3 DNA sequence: TGCGCCAGCAGCTTCTACAGGGTCGATGAGCAGTTCTTC. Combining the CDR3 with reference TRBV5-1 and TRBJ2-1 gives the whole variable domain KAGVTQTPRYLIKTRGQQVTLSCSPISGHRSVSWYQQTPGQGLQFLFEYFSETQRNKGNFPGRFSGRQFSNSRSEMNVSTLELGDSALYLCASSFYRVDEQFFGPGTRLTVL.

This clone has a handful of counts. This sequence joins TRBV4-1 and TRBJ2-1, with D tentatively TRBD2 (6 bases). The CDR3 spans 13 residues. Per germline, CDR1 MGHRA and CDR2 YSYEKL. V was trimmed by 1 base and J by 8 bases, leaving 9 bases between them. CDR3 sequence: CASSQARGYEQFF. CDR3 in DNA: TGCGCCAGCAGCCAAGCTCGGGGGTATGAGCAGTTCTTC.

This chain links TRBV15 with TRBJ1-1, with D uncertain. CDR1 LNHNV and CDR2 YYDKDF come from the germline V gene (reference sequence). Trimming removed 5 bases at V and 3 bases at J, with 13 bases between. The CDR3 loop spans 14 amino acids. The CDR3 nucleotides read TGTGCCACCAGCCCCCCGCAAAGAGACACTGAAGCTTTCTTT. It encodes CATSPPQRDTEAFF.

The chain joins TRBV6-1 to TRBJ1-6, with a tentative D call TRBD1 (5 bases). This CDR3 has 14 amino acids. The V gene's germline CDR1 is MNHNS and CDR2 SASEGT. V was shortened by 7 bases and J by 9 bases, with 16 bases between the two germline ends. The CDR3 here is CASILSGIFSPLHF. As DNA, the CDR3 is TGTGCCAGCATTTTATCAGGGATCTTTTCACCCCTCCACTTT.

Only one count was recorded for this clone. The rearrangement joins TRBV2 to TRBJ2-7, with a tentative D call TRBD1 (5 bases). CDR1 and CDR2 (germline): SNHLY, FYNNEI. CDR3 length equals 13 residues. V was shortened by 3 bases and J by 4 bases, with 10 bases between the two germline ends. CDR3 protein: CASSEVGAYEQYF. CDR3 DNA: TGTGCCAGCAGTGAGGTAGGGGCGTACGAGCAGTACTTC.

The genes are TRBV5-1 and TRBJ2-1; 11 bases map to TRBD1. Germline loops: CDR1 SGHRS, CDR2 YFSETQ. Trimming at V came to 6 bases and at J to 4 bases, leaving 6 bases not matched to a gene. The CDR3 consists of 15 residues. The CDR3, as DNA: TGCGCCAGCACTATGGGGACAGGGGGTTACAATGAGCAGTTCTTC. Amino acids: CASTMGTGGYNEQFF.

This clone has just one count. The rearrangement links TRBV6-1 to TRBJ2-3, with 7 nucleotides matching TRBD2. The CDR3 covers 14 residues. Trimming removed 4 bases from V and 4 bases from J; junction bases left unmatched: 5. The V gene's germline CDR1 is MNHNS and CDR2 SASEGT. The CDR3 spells CASSGWGRADTQYF. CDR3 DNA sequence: TGTGCCAGCAGTGGATGGGGGAGGGCAGATACGCAGTATTTT.

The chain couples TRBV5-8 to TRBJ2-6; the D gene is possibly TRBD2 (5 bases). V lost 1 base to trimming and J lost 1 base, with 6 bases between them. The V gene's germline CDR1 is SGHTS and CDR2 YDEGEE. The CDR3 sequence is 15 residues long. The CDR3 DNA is TGTGCCAGCAGCTTGACGGGGTCTGGGGCCAACGTCCTGACTTTC. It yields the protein CASSLTGSGANVLTF.

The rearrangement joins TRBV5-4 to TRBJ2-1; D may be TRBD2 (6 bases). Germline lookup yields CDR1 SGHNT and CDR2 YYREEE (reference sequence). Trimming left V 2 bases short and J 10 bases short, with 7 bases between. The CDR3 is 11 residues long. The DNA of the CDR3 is TGTGCCAGCAGCTTACTAGCAGAGCAGTTCTTC. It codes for CASSLLAEQFF. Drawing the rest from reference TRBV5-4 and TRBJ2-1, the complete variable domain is ETGVTQSPTHLIKTRGQQVTLRCSSQSGHNTVSWYQQALGQGPQFIFQYYREEENGRGNFPPRFSGLQFPNYSSELNVNALELDDSALYLCASSLLAEQFFGPGTRLTVL.

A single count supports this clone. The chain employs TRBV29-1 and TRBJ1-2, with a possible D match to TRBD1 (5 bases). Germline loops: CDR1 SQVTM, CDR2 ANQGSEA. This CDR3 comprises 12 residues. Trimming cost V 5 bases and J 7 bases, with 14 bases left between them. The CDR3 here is CSVQEGLSGYTF. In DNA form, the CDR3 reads TGCAGCGTTCAGGAGGGGCTGAGTGGCTACACCTTC.

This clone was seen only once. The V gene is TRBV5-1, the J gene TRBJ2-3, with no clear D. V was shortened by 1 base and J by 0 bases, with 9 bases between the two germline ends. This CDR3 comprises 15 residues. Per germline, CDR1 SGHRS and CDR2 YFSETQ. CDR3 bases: TGCGCCAGCAGCTTGCACGGTTCTAGCACAGATACGCAGTATTTT. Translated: CASSLHGSSTDTQYF.

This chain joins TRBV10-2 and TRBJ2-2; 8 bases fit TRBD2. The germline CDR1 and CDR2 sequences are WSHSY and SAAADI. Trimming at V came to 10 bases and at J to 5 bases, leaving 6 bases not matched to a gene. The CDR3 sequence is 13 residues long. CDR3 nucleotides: TGCGCCACTACGGGGGGGCGGACCGGGGAGCTGTTTTTT. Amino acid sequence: CATTGGRTGELFF.

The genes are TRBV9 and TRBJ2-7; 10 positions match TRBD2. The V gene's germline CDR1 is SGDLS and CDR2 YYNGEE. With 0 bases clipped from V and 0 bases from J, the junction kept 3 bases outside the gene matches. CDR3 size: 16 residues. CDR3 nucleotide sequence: TGTGCCAGCAGCGTAGGTGCTAGCGGGGGCTCCTACGAGCAGTACTTC. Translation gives CASSVGASGGSYEQYF.

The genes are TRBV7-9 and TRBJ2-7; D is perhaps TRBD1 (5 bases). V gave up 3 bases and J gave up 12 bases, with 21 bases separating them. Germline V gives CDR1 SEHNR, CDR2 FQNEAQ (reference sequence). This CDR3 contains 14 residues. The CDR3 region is CASSLWSVGADVYF. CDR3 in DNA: TGTGCCAGCAGCTTGTGGTCGGTAGGGGCCGACGTGTACTTC. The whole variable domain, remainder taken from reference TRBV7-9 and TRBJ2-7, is DTGVSQNPRHKITKRGQNVTFRCDPISEHNRLYWYRQTLGQGPEFLTYFQNEAQLEKSRLLSDRFSAERPKGSFSTLEIQRTEQGDSAMYLCASSLWSVGADVYFGPGTRLTVT.

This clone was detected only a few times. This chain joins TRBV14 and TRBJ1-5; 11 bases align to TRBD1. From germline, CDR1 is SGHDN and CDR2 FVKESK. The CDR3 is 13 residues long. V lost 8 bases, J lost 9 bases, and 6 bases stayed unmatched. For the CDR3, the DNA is TGTGCCAGCTGGGACAGGGGGAGACGGCCCCAGCATTTT. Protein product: CASWDRGRRPQHF.

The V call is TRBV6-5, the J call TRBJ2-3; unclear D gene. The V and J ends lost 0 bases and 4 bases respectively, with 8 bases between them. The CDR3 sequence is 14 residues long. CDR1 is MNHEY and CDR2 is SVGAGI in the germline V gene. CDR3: CASSYSYESDTQYF. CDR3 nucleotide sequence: TGTGCCAGCAGTTACTCGTACGAGTCAGATACGCAGTATTTT.

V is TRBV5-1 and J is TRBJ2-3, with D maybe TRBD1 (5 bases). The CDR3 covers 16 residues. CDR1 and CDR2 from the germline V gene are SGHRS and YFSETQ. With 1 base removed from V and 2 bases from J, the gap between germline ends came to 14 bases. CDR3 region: CASSLRWGRFTDTQYF. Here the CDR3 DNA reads TGCGCCAGCAGCTTGAGATGGGGCCGCTTCACAGATACGCAGTATTTT.

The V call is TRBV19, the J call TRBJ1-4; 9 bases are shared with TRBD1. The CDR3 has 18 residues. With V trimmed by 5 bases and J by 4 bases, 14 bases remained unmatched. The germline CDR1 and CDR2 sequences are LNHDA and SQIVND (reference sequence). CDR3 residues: CASSPLGDRALLNEKLFF. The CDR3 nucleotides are TGTGCCAGTAGTCCCCTGGGGGACAGGGCCCTCCTTAATGAAAAACTGTTTTTT.

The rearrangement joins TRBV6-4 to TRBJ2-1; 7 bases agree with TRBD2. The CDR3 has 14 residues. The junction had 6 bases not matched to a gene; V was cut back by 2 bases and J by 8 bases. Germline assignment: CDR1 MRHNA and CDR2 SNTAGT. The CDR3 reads CASSDGGGGYEQFF. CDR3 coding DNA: TGTGCCAGCAGTGACGGCGGGGGAGGGTATGAGCAGTTCTTC.

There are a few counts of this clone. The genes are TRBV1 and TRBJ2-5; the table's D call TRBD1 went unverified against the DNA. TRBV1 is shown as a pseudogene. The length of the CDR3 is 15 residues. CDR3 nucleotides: TGCACCAGCAGCCAAGCTCAGGGGGCCGAAGAGACCCAGTACTTC. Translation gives CTSSQAQGAEETQYF.

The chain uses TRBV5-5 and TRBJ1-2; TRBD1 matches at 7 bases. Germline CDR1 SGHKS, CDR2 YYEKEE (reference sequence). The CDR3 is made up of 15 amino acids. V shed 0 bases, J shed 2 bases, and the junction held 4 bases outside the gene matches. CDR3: CASSLVNRGNYGYTF. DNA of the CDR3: TGTGCCAGCAGCTTGGTTAACAGGGGAAACTATGGCTACACCTTC.

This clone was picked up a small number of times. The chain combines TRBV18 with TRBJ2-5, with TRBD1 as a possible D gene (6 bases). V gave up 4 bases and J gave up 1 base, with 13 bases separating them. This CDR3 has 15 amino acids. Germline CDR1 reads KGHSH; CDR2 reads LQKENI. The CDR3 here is CASSLFLDSQETQYF. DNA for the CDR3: TGTGCCAGCTCACTGTTCTTGGACAGCCAAGAGACCCAGTACTTC. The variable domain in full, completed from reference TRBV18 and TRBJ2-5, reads NAGVMQNPRHLVRRRGQEARLRCSPMKGHSHVYWYRQLPEEGLKFMVYLQKENIIDESGMPKERFSAEFPKEGPSILRIQQVVRGDSAAYFCASSLFLDSQETQYFGPGTRLLVL.

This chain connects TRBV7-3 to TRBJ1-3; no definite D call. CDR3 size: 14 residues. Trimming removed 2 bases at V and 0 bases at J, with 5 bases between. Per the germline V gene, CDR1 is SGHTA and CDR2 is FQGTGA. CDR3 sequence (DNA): TGTGCCAGCAGCTTAGGAGACTCTGGAAACACCATATATTTT. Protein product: CASSLGDSGNTIYF.

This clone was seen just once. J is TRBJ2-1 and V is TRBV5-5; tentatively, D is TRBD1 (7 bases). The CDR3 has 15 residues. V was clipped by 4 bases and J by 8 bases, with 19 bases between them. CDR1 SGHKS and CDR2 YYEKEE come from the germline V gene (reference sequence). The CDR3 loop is CASSLEGQSTDEQFF. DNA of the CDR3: TGTGCCAGCAGCCTGGAGGGACAGAGTACGGATGAGCAGTTCTTC.

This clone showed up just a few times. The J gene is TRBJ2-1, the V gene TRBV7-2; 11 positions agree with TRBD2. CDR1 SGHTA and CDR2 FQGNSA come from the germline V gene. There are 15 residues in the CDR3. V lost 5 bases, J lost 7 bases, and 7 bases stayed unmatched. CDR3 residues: CASSRSGGAGNEQFF. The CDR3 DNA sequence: TGTGCCAGCAGCCGTAGCGGGGGGGCCGGGAATGAGCAGTTCTTC.

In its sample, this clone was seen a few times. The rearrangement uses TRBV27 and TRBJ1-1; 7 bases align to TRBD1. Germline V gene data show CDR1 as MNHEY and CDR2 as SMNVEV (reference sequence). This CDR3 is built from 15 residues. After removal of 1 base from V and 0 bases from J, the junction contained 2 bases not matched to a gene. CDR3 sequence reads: CASSLYRGLNTEAFF. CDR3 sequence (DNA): TGTGCCAGCAGTTTATATAGGGGGCTGAACACTGAAGCTTTCTTT.

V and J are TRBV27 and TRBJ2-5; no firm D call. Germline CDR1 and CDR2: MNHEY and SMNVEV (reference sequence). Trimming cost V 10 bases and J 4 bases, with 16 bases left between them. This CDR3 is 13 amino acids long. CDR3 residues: CATPPQVTETQYF. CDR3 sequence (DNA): TGTGCCACCCCTCCCCAGGTTACAGAGACCCAGTACTTC.

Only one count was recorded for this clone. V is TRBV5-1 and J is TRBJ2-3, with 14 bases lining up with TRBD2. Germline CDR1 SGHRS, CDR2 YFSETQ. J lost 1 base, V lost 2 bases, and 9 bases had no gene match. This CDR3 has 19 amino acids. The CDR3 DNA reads TGCGCCAGCAGCTTAGCACCGGGACTAGCGGGGGACCGCACAGATACGCAGTATTTT. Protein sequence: CASSLAPGLAGDRTDTQYF.